A single sample gave rise to the 16 T cell receptor beta chains below, sequenced in a study of blood T cells in healthy people across ages. A sample-barcoded 5' primer and a J-beta primer mix were used in a second PCR of roughly 7 to 11 cycles. One entry per CDR3 protein results from TCRdb running MiXCR on the 5' RACE reads. The sample holds 600,000 to 1,000,000 distinct CDR3 sequences, 58% seen once. The sample was blood. These receptors all stem from a man aged 30 to 39 in good health.

The table lists this clonotype with a few counts. The chain carries TRBV6-6 and TRBJ2-5; the D is unclear. The CDR3 consists of 14 residues. Germline V gene data show CDR1 as MNHNY and CDR2 as SVGAGI (reference sequence). V lost 2 bases and J lost 1, with 8 bases in between. The CDR3 reads CASSYGQFQETQYF. The CDR3 DNA is TGTGCCAGCAGTTACGGGCAGTTCCAAGAGACCCAGTACTTC.

A remark on this clonotype: This may be a read error: a much more frequent sequence differs by one nucleotide. The gene calls are TRBV2 and TRBJ2-4; 12 positions agree with TRBD1. The assigned J gene may be wrong: the sequence end matches TRBJ2-5 better. Looked up from germline, CDR1 is SNHLY and CDR2 is FYNNEI. The CDR3 is 14 amino acids. This CDR3 reads CANATGQGAKTQYF. DNA of the CDR3: TGTGCCAACGCTACGGGACAGGGGGCAAAGACCCAGTACTTC.

The chain couples TRBV7-9 to TRBJ2-5; maybe TRBD2 (5 bases). Germline lookup yields CDR1 SEHNR and CDR2 FQNEAQ (reference sequence). CDR3 length: 17 amino acids. Between the trimmed V and J ends, which lost 4 bases and 5 bases, there was a span of 23 bases. DNA for the CDR3: TGTGCCAGCAGCTCAATCCGTTTGGTCGGACGAGGGGAGACCCAGTACTTC. Translation: CASSSIRLVGRGETQYF.

The V gene is TRBV15, the J gene TRBJ2-5, with D perhaps TRBD1 (5 bases). V was shortened by 1 base and J by 1 base, with 7 bases between the two germline ends. The germline CDR1 and CDR2 sequences are LNHNV and YYDKDF (reference sequence). This CDR3 spans 14 amino acids. The CDR3 region is CATSRGRGQETQYF. The DNA for the CDR3 is TGTGCCACCAGCAGAGGAAGGGGCCAAGAGACCCAGTACTTC.

This clonotype was recorded a few times. The CDR3 is CASSQENGKQYF. The DNA for the CDR3 is TGCGCCAGCAGCCAAGAAAACGGGAAGCAGTACTTC. The chain links TRBV4-3 to TRBJ2-5; D might be TRBD2 (5 bases). Trimming cost V 0 bases and J 11 bases, with 10 bases left between them. The CDR3 contains 12 residues. Germline V gene lookup returns CDR1 LGHNA and CDR2 YSLEER.

The rearrangement links TRBV2 to TRBJ2-1; D uncertain. The end of the DNA is better explained by TRBJ2-7, so the J call may be wrong. The CDR3 has 13 residues. Germline CDR1 and CDR2: SNHLY and FYNNEI. As DNA, the CDR3 is TGTGCCAGCAGTCAGGCCTCCTACAATGAGCAGTACTTC. Translation gives CASSQASYNEQYF.

CDR3: CASSSAGQGAWEQYF. The CDR3 DNA follows: TGTGCCAGCAGTTCTGCGGGACAGGGGGCTTGGGAGCAGTACTTC. J is TRBJ2-7 and V is TRBV27; 12 positions match TRBD1. This CDR3 region has 15 residues. Germline V gene sequence: CDR1 MNHEY, CDR2 SMNVEV (reference sequence). V dropped 4 bases and J dropped 7; count of bases not matched to a gene: 8.

This clonotype was recorded only once. One end of the junction does not line up with germline, which may come from a read error. The rearrangement joins TRBV4-2 to TRBJ2-5; 11 bases align to TRBD2. CDR3 length: 15 amino acids. Germline V gene lookup returns CDR1 LGHNA and CDR2 YNFKEQ. The CDR3 sequence: CAGSRTSGPRAQQYF. In DNA, the CDR3 is TGTGCCGGCAGCCGGACTAGCGGGCCACGAGCCCAACAGTACTTC.

In its sample, this clonotype was seen once. The gene calls are TRBV14 and TRBJ1-2; D unresolved. This CDR3 comprises 15 residues. The V end was cut by 1 base, the J end by 8 bases, with 17 bases between. The germline gives CDR1 SGHDN, CDR2 FVKESK. CDR3: CASSQAAMINGGYTF. The CDR3 DNA is TGTGCCAGCAGCCAAGCGGCGATGATTAATGGAGGCTACACCTTC.

The chain recombines TRBV12-3 or TRBV12-4 with TRBJ1-1; D uncertain. The length of the CDR3 is 15 residues. Trimming left V 3 bases short and J 0 bases short, with 11 bases between. The CDR3 reads CASSFSVRMNTEAFF. CDR3 nucleotides: TGTGCCAGCAGTTTTAGTGTTCGGATGAACACTGAAGCTTTCTTT.

This clonotype turned up a few times. The gene calls are TRBV2 and TRBJ1-1; D ambiguous. Per the germline V gene, CDR1 is SNHLY and CDR2 is FYNNEI. This CDR3 has 14 amino acids. V lost 7 bases to trimming and J lost 2 bases, with 14 bases between them. The CDR3 loop reads CASIQRLGNTEAFF. The CDR3 DNA sequence: TGTGCCAGCATACAAAGGCTCGGAAACACTGAAGCTTTCTTT.

The V call is TRBV4-2, the J call TRBJ2-3; TRBD2 aligns across 12 bases. V lost 3 bases, J lost 3 bases, and 4 bases stayed unmatched. Germline CDR1 LGHNA, CDR2 YNFKEQ. CDR3 size: 16 residues. The CDR3 loop is CASSQPTSGSTDTQYF. For the CDR3, the DNA is TGTGCCAGCAGCCAGCCGACTAGCGGGAGTACAGATACGCAGTATTTT.

This clonotype turned up a few times. The chain combines TRBV4-1 with TRBJ1-2, with D possibly TRBD1 on 5 matching bases. The CDR3 runs to 15 residues. Germline CDR1 MGHRA, CDR2 YSYEKL. Trimming took off 4 bases at V and 8 bases at J, with 20 bases between the two ends. The CDR3 region has the DNA TGCGCCAGCAGCCGGGGCCTGCGGGCGCAGGAGGGCTACACCTTC. It yields the protein CASSRGLRAQEGYTF.

The chain is built from TRBV4-1 and TRBJ2-1; no clear D gene. Looked up from germline, CDR1 is MGHRA and CDR2 is YSYEKL. This CDR3 has 14 amino acids. With 1 base removed from V and 0 bases from J, the gap between germline ends came to 4 bases. DNA of the CDR3: TGCGCCAGCAGCCAAGTTTACTCCTACAATGAGCAGTTCTTC. Translation gives CASSQVYSYNEQFF.

The chain employs TRBV4-2 and TRBJ2-1, with D possibly TRBD2 on 5 matching bases. The J call is uncertain, as TRBJ2-7 better fits the DNA end. The CDR3 covers 16 residues. Germline V lookup: CDR1 LGHNA, CDR2 YNFKEQ. CDR3 nucleotides: TGTGCCAGCAGCCATTTTTTAGCAGCGGATACCTACGAGCAGTACTTC. Translated: CASSHFLAADTYEQYF.

DNA for the CDR3: TGTGCCTGGAGTCTGCGCTCAATGGGGCTAGAGACCTACGAGCAGTACTTC. This translates into CAWSLRSMGLETYEQYF. This chain joins TRBV30 and TRBJ2-7; D is possibly TRBD1 (5 bases). The CDR3 consists of 17 residues. V lost 2 bases, J lost 2 bases, and 22 bases lay in between. From germline, CDR1 is GTSNPN and CDR2 SVGIG (reference sequence).